The clone carrying this TCR beta chain was seen a few times. Its antigen remains unknown. The data belong to a study of radiotherapy plus CTLA-4 blockade in lung cancer. Findings of the study overall: Dynamics of early blood T cell clones, together with interferon-beta, were reportedly the best predictors of response.

Enrolled patients, whose metastatic non-small-cell lung cancer was chemo-refractory, received focal radiation plus CTLA-4 blockade with ipilimumab. The assay was immunoSEQ multiplex PCR, and TCRdb's table has in-frame clones only and misses some. The profile covers tens of thousands of clones, with over 60% appearing a single time and more than 4.5% taken by the ten largest. V lost 5 bases and J lost 6, with 7 bases in between. There are 12 residues in the CDR3. The germline CDR1 and CDR2 sequences are SEHNR and FQNEAQ (reference sequence). This TCR derives from a human donor with non-small cell lung cancer whose response to radiotherapy plus ipilimumab could not be evaluated. The sample here was peripheral blood, taken from a patient treated with radiotherapy plus ipilimumab. V gene TRBV7-9 combines with J gene TRBJ1-4; D not certain. Here the CDR3 reads CASSTRDEKLFF. CDR3 in DNA: TGTGCCAGCAGCACGAGAGATGAAAAACTGTTTTTT.